Shown below are 8 T cell receptor beta chains from a single sample sequenced in a study of CD8 T cells in ankylosing spondylitis. Study-wide points: Ankylosing spondylitis blood appeared to be characterized by a TCR beta motif of about eight highly homologous variants.

Antigens of these TCRs are unknown. MiXCR, run by TCRdb on the 5' RACE reads, gives a single entry per CDR3 protein. Of about 540,000 distinct CDR3 sequences in the sample, roughly 12% were seen once. The specimen was blood, either unsorted or a sorted T cell fraction (not recorded which). The source of these receptors is a male donor with ankylosing spondylitis.

V is TRBV5-5 and J is TRBJ2-3, with D possibly matching TRBD2 (5 bases). The length of the CDR3 is 14 residues. Deletions cut 0 bases from V and 6 bases from J, with 11 bases between. CDR1 is SGHKS, CDR2 YYEKEE, per germline (reference sequence). The CDR3 DNA reads as TGTGCCAGCAGCTTGGTGTTAACGGGGGATACGCAGTATTTT. Encoded protein: CASSLVLTGDTQYF.

V is TRBV25-1 and J is TRBJ1-1; TRBD1 aligns across 12 bases. This CDR3 has 15 amino acids. V shed 4 bases, J shed 5 bases, and the junction held 5 bases outside the gene matches. Germline CDR1 is MGHDK and CDR2 is SYGVNS. The CDR3 sequence: CASSGPGQGATEAFF. The CDR3 coding sequence is TGTGCCAGCAGTGGCCCGGGACAGGGGGCTACTGAAGCTTTCTTT.

The chain carries TRBV12-3 or TRBV12-4 and TRBJ1-1, with 8 bases identical to TRBD1. The CDR3 spans 17 residues. Losses at the gene ends were 3 bases for V and 4 bases for J; bases not matched to a gene: 13. The DNA for the CDR3 is TGTGCCAGCAGTTTGGGAGCCGACAGGGGTCAGGGCACTGAAGCTTTCTTT. This codes for CASSLGADRGQGTEAFF.

This clonotype appeared a few times. The chain employs TRBV5-7 and TRBJ2-7; D is unresolved. TRBV5-7 is assigned to the ORF class and has an uncertain function. V was clipped by 0 bases and J by 2 bases, with 6 bases between them. The CDR3 sequence is 13 residues long. CDR3 sequence (DNA): TGTGCCAGCAGCTTGGCCCCACCCTACGAGCAGTACTTC. The encoded protein is CASSLAPPYEQYF.

The sample holds a few counts of this clonotype. The chain couples TRBV5-1 to TRBJ2-7, with 7 bases matching TRBD2. CDR1 SGHRS and CDR2 YFSETQ come from the germline V gene. The CDR3 totals 17 residues. The ends lost 6 bases at V and 0 bases at J; junction bases unmatched: 15. CDR3 sequence reads: CASNDPDRREYSYEQYF. In nucleotides, the CDR3 is TGCGCCAGCAACGATCCGGATCGGCGGGAGTACTCCTACGAGCAGTACTTC.

This clonotype was detected only a few times. The V gene is TRBV12-3 or TRBV12-4, the J gene TRBJ1-2; 7 nucleotides align to TRBD1. There are 14 residues in the CDR3. With 6 bases clipped from V and 1 base from J, the junction kept 5 bases outside the gene matches. CDR3 nucleotides: TGTGCCAGCAGGACGACAGGGAGTAACTATGGCTACACCTTC. This gives the protein CASRTTGSNYGYTF.

This clonotype was seen more than once but under ten times. This chain joins TRBV5-1 and TRBJ2-7; a weak D match, TRBD1 (6 bases). Germline CDR1 is SGHRS and CDR2 is YFSETQ. The CDR3 contains 16 residues. V lost 7 bases to trimming and J lost 2 bases, with 22 bases between them. CDR3 sequence (DNA): TGCGCCAGCCGTGATATCCCGGGACACGGGGCCTACGAGCAGTACTTC. This codes for CASRDIPGHGAYEQYF. Complete variable domain (other parts from reference TRBV5-1 and TRBJ2-7): KAGVTQTPRYLIKTRGQQVTLSCSPISGHRSVSWYQQTPGQGLQFLFEYFSETQRNKGNFPGRFSGRQFSNSRSEMNVSTLELGDSALYLCASRDIPGHGAYEQYFGPGTRLTVT.

This clonotype showed up just a few times. This chain joins TRBV19 and TRBJ2-3, with 8 bases that match TRBD2. V trimming: 1 base; J trimming: 0 bases; junction bases outside the gene matches: 3. The CDR3 runs to 16 residues. Germline V gives CDR1 LNHDA, CDR2 SQIVND (reference sequence). CDR3 in amino acids: CASSIAGLGSTDTQYF. CDR3 nucleotides: TGTGCCAGTAGTATAGCGGGACTAGGAAGCACAGATACGCAGTATTTT.